This T cell receptor beta chain came from a study of beta chain features in type 1 diabetes. All of the sorted populations showed purity greater than 95%. The CDR3 loop spans 17 amino acids. Looked up from germline, CDR1 is LNHDA and CDR2 is SQIVND (reference sequence). V lost 4 bases, J lost 5 bases, and 10 bases stayed unmatched. Every bit of the isolated RNA underwent reverse transcription, so sequencing read expressed TCRB transcripts. Sequenced by immunoSEQ multiplex PCR; TCRdb stores in-frame clones only, minus some. The table records 680,000 or so clones, about 16% of them present only once. This clonotype originated in a man in his late teens or twenties in good health. The source material was naive CD4+ T cells from blood. V is TRBV19 and J is TRBJ2-1, with TRBD2 identical over 11 bases. CDR3 DNA: TGTGCCAGTAGTACAATCACCGGGACTAGCGGAGACAATGAGCAGTTCTTC. Encoded protein: CASSTITGTSGDNEQFF.